These 10 T cell receptor beta chains were all obtained from the same sample, sequenced in a study of T cells in tuberculosis. Only in-frame clones appear in the TCRdb table, and some are missing; sequencing was by immunoSEQ multiplex PCR. Of 55,000 to 60,000 clones in the sample, 70% to 90% were seen once. Thawed, overnight-rested PBMC were stained with GMM-loaded CD1B tetramer, viability dye and anti-CD3, then sorted. C32 glucose monomycolate from Rhodococcus equi was loaded onto the CD1B tetramers. Sequencing was carried out using CD1b-GMM tetramer-negative cells sorted from PBMCs. Receptors originate from an adult woman with latent tuberculosis.

The V call is TRBV7-2, the J call TRBJ2-2, with a weak D call TRBD1 (5 bases). CDR1 is SGHTA and CDR2 is FQGNSA in the germline V gene. The V and J ends lost 1 base and 3 bases respectively, with 12 bases between them. The CDR3 is made up of 16 amino acids. The CDR3 spells CASSLGQPRDTGELFF. CDR3 coding DNA: TGTGCCAGCAGCTTAGGACAGCCACGGGACACCGGGGAGCTGTTTTTT.

CDR3 sequence reads: CAISEGTGNEPQHF. The CDR3 coding sequence is TGTGCCATCAGTGAAGGGACAGGAAATGAGCCCCAGCATTTT. The rearrangement links TRBV10-3 to TRBJ1-5, with TRBD1 matching over 8 bases. The CDR3 extends over 14 amino acids. Germline V lookup: CDR1 ENHRY, CDR2 SYGVKD. V shed 3 bases and J 8 bases; nucleotides not matched to a gene: 6.

The chain carries TRBV18 and TRBJ2-5; unclear D gene. The CDR3 contains 14 residues. Trimming took off 3 bases at V and 5 bases at J, with 13 bases between the two ends. Germline CDR1 reads KGHSH; CDR2 reads LQKENI. The CDR3 region is CASSPSPAGETQYF. Written as DNA, the CDR3 is TGTGCCAGCTCACCCTCCCCAGCCGGGGAGACCCAGTACTTC.

This sequence joins TRBV7-8 and TRBJ2-5; 10 nucleotides match TRBD1. Germline CDR1 and CDR2: SGHVS and FQNEAQ. With 5 bases clipped from V and 4 bases from J, the junction kept 4 bases outside the gene matches. The CDR3 consists of 14 residues. The DNA for the CDR3 is TGTGCCAGCAGCCTGACAGGGGGCCTAGAGACCCAGTACTTC. Translation: CASSLTGGLETQYF.

This chain joins TRBV5-1 and TRBJ2-2; 10 bases match TRBD1. The V gene end was trimmed by 0 bases and the J gene end by 9 bases; junction bases not matched to a gene: 2. Looked up from germline, CDR1 is SGHRS and CDR2 is YFSETQ. The CDR3 covers 14 residues. The CDR3 loop reads CASSLGDRGRELFF. The CDR3 nucleotides are TGCGCCAGCAGCTTGGGGGACAGGGGACGGGAGCTGTTTTTT. The full variable domain, with the rest looked up from reference TRBV5-1 and TRBJ2-2, is KAGVTQTPRYLIKTRGQQVTLSCSPISGHRSVSWYQQTPGQGLQFLFEYFSETQRNKGNFPGRFSGRQFSNSRSEMNVSTLELGDSALYLCASSLGDRGRELFFGEGSRLTVL.

V gene TRBV5-4 combines with J gene TRBJ1-1; a weak D match, TRBD1 (5 bases). Germline CDR1 reads SGHNT; CDR2 reads YYREEE (reference sequence). The CDR3 runs to 14 residues. Between the trimmed V and J ends, which lost 6 bases and 7 bases, there was a span of 19 bases. CDR3 region: CASKWAGKKDEAFF. In DNA, the CDR3 is TGTGCCAGCAAATGGGCAGGGAAGAAGGATGAAGCTTTCTTT.

The rearrangement links TRBV4-2 to TRBJ2-3, with 8 bases fitting TRBD2. Trimming took 0 bases from V and 9 from J; bases not matched to a gene: 11. CDR1 is LGHNA and CDR2 is YNFKEQ in the germline V gene. The CDR3 has 16 residues. The CDR3 sequence is CASSQDGGAGETTQYF. DNA for the CDR3: TGTGCCAGCAGCCAAGACGGGGGGGCGGGAGAGACGACGCAGTATTTT.

The chain uses TRBV4-3 and TRBJ1-1; D perhaps matches TRBD1 (6 bases). The V gene's germline CDR1 is LGHNA and CDR2 YSLEER. Trimming removed 4 bases from V and 1 base from J, with 10 bases in between. The CDR3 consists of 14 residues. CDR3 nucleotide sequence: TGCGCCAGCAGCCGCCTGGGACAGAACACTGAAGCTTTCTTT. This sequence encodes CASSRLGQNTEAFF.

The CDR3 loop is CASSSGLAGVVCHQFF. CDR3 nucleotide sequence: TGTGCCAGCAGCTCGGGACTAGCGGGGGTTGTGTGTCATCAGTTCTTC. The rearrangement links TRBV21-1 to TRBJ2-1; the DNA was not compared with TRBD2, the D call given in the table. TRBV21-1 is marked as a pseudogene. The CDR3 contains 16 residues.

The V and J genes are TRBV27 and TRBJ2-1, with D maybe TRBD2 (6 bases). The V end was cut by 6 bases, the J end by 0 bases, with 15 bases between. Germline CDR1 and CDR2: MNHEY and SMNVEV (reference sequence). CDR3 length equals 16 residues. The CDR3 spells CASSSLAVPSYNEQFF. The CDR3 DNA follows: TGTGCCAGCAGCTCTTTAGCGGTACCCTCCTACAATGAGCAGTTCTTC.